The sequence of this T cell receptor (beta chain) was determined in a study of metastatic and nonmetastatic thyroid tumors. Study-level points and caveats: It was reported that TCR beta diversity was significantly higher in malignant thyroid tumors than benign nodules, in blood and tumor.

The germline V gene has CDR1 SGHVS and CDR2 FQNEAQ. V was pared by 8 bases and J by 7 bases, with 6 bases of the junction left unmatched. The CDR3 has 12 amino acids. Thyroid surgery had not been preceded by any treatment in any patient. TCRdb re-processed the PCR reads through MiXCR. The profile shows 30,000 or so clones, 30% of them singletons. This clone was detected only a few times. Antigen unknown. The sample was blood. This clonotype was sampled from a female donor with papillary thyroid cancer or a benign thyroid nodule (not recorded which). Some clones in this sample may be carry-over from other donors' samples. The chain carries TRBV7-8 and TRBJ2-7, with 9 bases fitting TRBD1. CDR3 residues: CASAGTGFEQYF. CDR3 DNA: TGTGCCAGCGCTGGGACAGGGTTTGAGCAGTACTTC.